These 18 T cell receptor beta chains originate from one sample sequenced in a study of T-cell memory formation after mild COVID-19. MiXCR, applied by TCRdb to the 5' RACE reads, yields one record per CDR3 protein. The sample contains 250,000 to 350,000 distinct CDR3 sequences, around 19% of which appear only once. Sequencing was performed on PBMCs or a T cell subset sorted from them (not recorded which). The receptor set was obtained from a man between 18 and 29 years old who had mild COVID-19 (a few samples of this study predate the infection). Cell type and time point are not known.

This clonotype came up a few times. The rearrangement uses TRBV5-1 and TRBJ2-2; no definite D call. The V end lost 0 bases, the J end lost 6 bases, and 18 bases lay between the germline ends. Germline CDR1 reads SGHRS; CDR2 reads YFSETQ. This CDR3 region has 17 residues. CDR3: CASSLGPLPMVPGELFF. DNA of the CDR3: TGCGCCAGCAGCTTGGGACCGCTGCCAATGGTGCCCGGGGAGCTGTTTTTT. The whole variable domain, remainder taken from reference TRBV5-1 and TRBJ2-2, is KAGVTQTPRYLIKTRGQQVTLSCSPISGHRSVSWYQQTPGQGLQFLFEYFSETQRNKGNFPGRFSGRQFSNSRSEMNVSTLELGDSALYLCASSLGPLPMVPGELFFGEGSRLTVL.

In this sample, this clonotype turned up a few times. The chain links TRBV4-3 to TRBJ1-1; the D is unclear. The CDR3 is 15 residues long. V dropped 2 bases and J dropped 0 bases, with 10 bases sitting between them. Germline-derived CDR1 and CDR2 are LGHNA and YSLEER. The CDR3 DNA follows: TGCGCCAGCAGCCAACTTCTGATGCTGAACACTGAAGCTTTCTTT. This translates into CASSQLLMLNTEAFF.

This clonotype has more than one count but fewer than ten. The gene calls are TRBV20-1 and TRBJ1-2; TRBD1 might be the D (5 bases). This CDR3 spans 12 amino acids. Germline values: CDR1 DFQATT, CDR2 SNEGSKA (reference sequence). V shed 6 bases and J shed 2 bases, with 10 bases lying between them. The CDR3 DNA is TGCAGTGCAACTCGGGGCAACTATGGCTACACCTTC. Translation gives CSATRGNYGYTF.

The chain joins TRBV6-5 to TRBJ1-1; D remains unclear. With 5 bases removed from V and 9 bases from J, the gap between germline ends came to 13 bases. CDR3 length: 12 amino acids. Germline assignment: CDR1 MNHEY and CDR2 SVGAGI. The chain's CDR3 is CASSPGPYQAFF. For the CDR3, the DNA is TGTGCCAGCAGTCCCGGGCCCTATCAAGCTTTCTTT.

This clonotype occurred a few times. V gene TRBV5-1 combines with J gene TRBJ1-2, with D perhaps matching TRBD1 (5 bases). CDR1 is SGHRS, CDR2 YFSETQ, per germline. The CDR3 consists of 13 residues. V was cut by 3 bases and J by 6 bases, with 12 bases left in between. This chain's CDR3 is CASSYGPGDGYTF. DNA of the CDR3: TGCGCCAGCAGCTACGGGCCGGGGGATGGCTACACCTTC.

This chain connects TRBV6-1 to TRBJ2-7; D might be TRBD2 (6 bases). Germline CDR1 is MNHNS and CDR2 is SASEGT. Between the trimmed V and J ends, which lost 2 bases and 5 bases, there was a span of 13 bases. The CDR3 has 14 residues. CDR3 protein: CASSEIQGGNEQYF. The CDR3 DNA sequence: TGTGCCAGCAGTGAAATTCAGGGAGGCAACGAGCAGTACTTC.

This clonotype was seen more than once but under ten times. The CDR3 spells CASSFRQSNTGELFF. The CDR3 bases are TGTGCCAGCAGCTTTCGGCAATCGAACACCGGGGAGCTGTTTTTT. The V gene is TRBV7-2, the J gene TRBJ2-2; no reliable D call. The germline CDR1 and CDR2 sequences are SGHTA and FQGNSA. Trimming pared 3 bases from V and 0 bases from J, leaving 8 bases between. This CDR3 comprises 15 residues.

The sample holds a few counts of this clonotype. V and J are TRBV12-3 or TRBV12-4 and TRBJ2-2; unclear D gene. V lost 5 bases, J lost 1 base, and 8 bases lay in between. The CDR3 has 14 amino acids. CDR3 nucleotide sequence: TGTGCCAGCAGTGCCACTCGGAACACCGGGGAGCTGTTTTTT. Amino acid sequence: CASSATRNTGELFF.

This clonotype came up a few times. The chain employs TRBV7-2 and TRBJ1-4, with D tentatively TRBD1 (5 bases). V was pared by 0 bases and J by 8 bases, with 16 bases between. Germline values: CDR1 SGHTA, CDR2 FQGNSA. The CDR3 sequence is 16 residues long. The CDR3 DNA follows: TGTGCCAGCAGCTTAGCGGTCCGGGGTTCAGGGGAAAAACTGTTTTTT. Protein product: CASSLAVRGSGEKLFF.

The table lists this clonotype with a count of one. The chain has TRBV3-1 and TRBJ1-1; 7 bases map to TRBD1. The CDR3 sequence is 12 residues long. The V segment lost 1 base and the J segment 11 bases; nucleotides outside the gene matches: 4. The germline V gene has CDR1 LGHDT and CDR2 YNNKEL (reference sequence). The CDR3: CASSQGQGRAFF. The CDR3 DNA reads as TGTGCCAGCAGCCAAGGACAGGGTCGGGCTTTCTTT.

The DNA for the CDR3 is TGTGCCAGCAGTTTCCTGGCTAGCAGGGATACGCAGTATTTT. It yields the protein CASSFLASRDTQYF. This chain joins TRBV12-3 or TRBV12-4 and TRBJ2-3; D possibly corresponds to TRBD2 (5 bases). The CDR3 sequence is 14 residues long. The V end was cut by 3 bases, the J end by 6 bases, with 13 bases between.

In this sample, this clonotype turned up a few times. The chain couples TRBV20-1 to TRBJ2-4; D possibly uses TRBD1 or TRBD2 (5 bases each). CDR1 and CDR2 (germline): DFQATT, SNEGSKA (reference sequence). The germline V and J ends were trimmed by 3 bases and 6 bases, with 12 bases remaining between them. This CDR3 is 13 amino acids long. CDR3 sequence reads: CSASGADGNIQYF. In DNA form, the CDR3 reads TGCAGTGCTAGCGGGGCGGATGGAAACATTCAGTACTTC.

This chain links TRBV11-2 with TRBJ2-1, with TRBD2 matching 7 bases. Trimming removed 5 bases from V and 3 bases from J; junction bases left unmatched: 7. Germline CDR1 and CDR2: SGHAT and FQNNGV. The CDR3 runs to 15 residues. The CDR3 sequence is CASSGLADVYNEQFF. DNA of the CDR3: TGTGCCAGCAGCGGTCTAGCGGACGTCTACAATGAGCAGTTCTTC.

CDR3 bases: TGTGCCATCAGTGAGTCGAGGGGGAATAGCAATCAGCCCCAGCATTTT. Amino acids: CAISESRGNSNQPQHF. This rearrangement joins TRBV10-3 to TRBJ1-5; weak D call: TRBD1 (6 bases). Germline V lookup: CDR1 ENHRY, CDR2 SYGVKD. V dropped 0 bases and J dropped 0 bases, with 9 bases sitting between them. The CDR3 contains 16 residues.

CDR3 nucleotides: TGCAGTGCTAGAGCCTGGGATTCACCCCTCCACTTT. As protein: CSARAWDSPLHF. The genes are TRBV20-1 and TRBJ1-6; D unresolved. V lost 1 base and J 8 bases, leaving 6 bases between the germline ends. Germline CDR1 DFQATT, CDR2 SNEGSKA (reference sequence). The CDR3 is made up of 12 amino acids.

The chain combines TRBV12-3 or TRBV12-4 with TRBJ1-1; D gene unclear. The CDR3 spans 12 residues. The V end was cut by 7 bases, the J end by 2 bases, with 8 bases between. For the CDR3, the DNA is TGTGCCAGCACCCTCATCAACACTGAAGCTTTCTTT. This codes for CASTLINTEAFF.

The chain combines TRBV5-1 with TRBJ2-2; D uncertain. The CDR3 runs 16 residues. The germline V gene encodes CDR1 SGHRS and CDR2 YFSETQ. V was clipped by 0 bases and J by 2 bases, with 11 bases between them. In DNA form, the CDR3 reads TGCGCCAGCAGCTTGGCCCCCCCAGTTAACACCGGGGAGCTGTTTTTT. Translated, it gives CASSLAPPVNTGELFF.

The gene calls are TRBV6-5 and TRBJ2-1; no reliable D call. V was trimmed by 2 bases and J by 10 bases, leaving 9 bases between them. The CDR3 covers 12 residues. Per the germline V gene, CDR1 is MNHEY and CDR2 is SVGAGI. CDR3 in amino acids: CASSYPGGEQFF. CDR3 nucleotide sequence: TGTGCCAGCAGTTACCCCGGTGGGGAGCAGTTCTTC.